The 23 T cell receptor beta chains given below trace back to one sample, sequenced in a study of blood T cells in healthy people across ages. Through a sample-barcoded 5' primer and a J-beta primer mix, a second PCR was run for 7 to 11 cycles. TCRdb re-analysed the 5' RACE reads in MiXCR, keeping a single row per CDR3 protein. This table has about 1.7 million distinct CDR3 sequences, 25% to 30% appearing once. Material: blood. The receptor set was obtained from a woman aged 25 to 39 in good health.

This clonotype was seen only a few times. The chain couples TRBV20-1 to TRBJ2-5, with D perhaps matching TRBD2 (6 bases). The CDR3 runs 15 residues. With 6 bases removed from V and 5 bases from J, the gap between germline ends came to 22 bases. The germline gives CDR1 DFQATT, CDR2 SNEGSKA (reference sequence). CDR3 in amino acids: CSAPMGGPSPETQYF. The DNA for the CDR3 is TGCAGTGCCCCGATGGGGGGACCCTCCCCGGAGACCCAGTACTTC.

Notes on this clonotype: A much larger clone differs by one base, so this may be a read error. CDR3 amino acids: CASNLGTGSSREQYF. CDR3 coding DNA: TGCGCCAGCAATCTTGGAACGGGTTCGAGTAGGGAGCAGTACTTC. The J gene is TRBJ2-5, the V gene TRBV5-1; D may be TRBD2 (5 bases). CDR3 length: 15 residues. Germline assignment: CDR1 SGHRS and CDR2 YFSETQ. Between the trimmed V and J ends, which lost 6 bases and 11 bases, there was a span of 26 bases. The whole variable domain, filled in from reference TRBV5-1 and TRBJ2-5, reads KAGVTQTPRYLIKTRGQQVTLSCSPISGHRSVSWYQQTPGQGLQFLFEYFSETQRNKGNFPGRFSGRQFSNSRSEMNVSTLELGDSALYLCASNLGTGSSREQYFGPGTRLLVL.

This sequence joins TRBV20-1 and TRBJ1-3; no reliable D call. V was pared by 0 bases and J by 4 bases, with 4 bases between. CDR1 and CDR2 (germline): DFQATT, SNEGSKA (reference sequence). The CDR3 has 12 residues. The CDR3 sequence: CSARDQGNTIYF. CDR3 DNA: TGCAGTGCTAGAGATCAGGGAAACACCATATATTTT.

Regarding this clonotype: This could be a read error, since a much larger clone is one nucleotide away. The V call is TRBV29-1, the J call TRBJ2-1; D is possibly TRBD1 (6 bases). V lost 6 bases and J 12 bases, leaving 18 bases between the germline ends. In germline, CDR1 is SQVTM, CDR2 ANQGSEA. The CDR3 runs 12 residues. As DNA, the CDR3 is TGCAGCGTATACAGGGTGCAGCAGGGGCAGTTCTTC. Translated, it gives CSVYRVQQGQFF.

The V gene is TRBV29-1, the J gene TRBJ2-7; no clear D gene. CDR1 and CDR2 (germline): SQVTM, ANQGSEA. V dropped 0 bases and J dropped 5 bases, with 11 bases sitting between them. This CDR3 spans 13 amino acids. CDR3 residues: CSVEDQAGHEQYF. The CDR3 DNA sequence: TGCAGCGTTGAAGATCAGGCAGGACACGAGCAGTACTTC.

This clonotype has a count of ten or more. The V call is TRBV7-9, the J call TRBJ2-7; maybe TRBD2 (5 bases). This CDR3 is built from 13 residues. The germline V gene has CDR1 SEHNR and CDR2 FQNEAQ (reference sequence). With 4 bases removed from V and 3 bases from J, the gap between germline ends came to 10 bases. The CDR3 bases are TGTGCCAGCAGCTCGTATGGAGGCTACGAGCAGTACTTC. It yields the protein CASSSYGGYEQYF.

The V call is TRBV2, the J call TRBJ2-3; D not resolved. V lost 0 bases, J lost 0 bases, and 7 bases lay in between. The germline CDR1 and CDR2 sequences are SNHLY and FYNNEI. This CDR3 is built from 15 residues. CDR3 loop: CASSEAGYSTDTQYF. For the CDR3, the DNA is TGTGCCAGCAGTGAAGCCGGCTATAGCACAGATACGCAGTATTTT.

This clonotype has a handful of counts. The V and J genes are TRBV5-1 and TRBJ2-6, with TRBD1 matching over 11 bases. Germline trimming cut 5 bases from V and 1 base from J; bases unmatched to any gene: 8. CDR3 length: 18 residues. CDR1 and CDR2 from the germline V gene are SGHRS and YFSETQ. CDR3 amino acids: CASRVLGTGGSGANVLTF. The DNA of the CDR3 is TGCGCCAGCAGAGTCCTGGGGACAGGGGGATCTGGGGCCAACGTCCTGACTTTC.

This clonotype was counted many times. This sequence joins TRBV7-2 and TRBJ2-1, with TRBD2 matching over 8 bases. The ends lost 1 base at V and 9 bases at J; junction bases unmatched: 2. Germline assignment: CDR1 SGHTA and CDR2 FQGNSA. The CDR3 sequence is 13 residues long. In DNA form, the CDR3 reads TGTGCCAGCAGCTTAGGACTAGCGCTTGAGCAGTTCTTC. Protein product: CASSLGLALEQFF.

Remarks on this clonotype: Possible read error: a much larger clone is one base away. Without the conserved terminal phenylalanine or tryptophan, this CDR3 likely stems from a read error. J is TRBJ2-5 and V is TRBV7-2; TRBD2 agrees at 8 bases. The CDR3 totals 15 residues. Germline V gene sequence: CDR1 SGHTA, CDR2 FQGNSA. J lost 2 bases, V lost 4 bases, and 6 bases had no gene match. The CDR3 nucleotides read TGTGCCAGCAGCTCCGGGGGACTAGTTCAAGAGACCCAGTACTGC. Encoded protein: CASSSGGLVQETQYC.

About this clonotype itself: A much larger clone differs by one base, so this may be a read error. The CDR3 nucleotides are TGCGCCAGCAGCCCAGAAGTAACAGGGGGCATTAACAATGAGCAGTTCTTC. Its translation is CASSPEVTGGINNEQFF. This chain joins TRBV5-1 and TRBJ2-1; 9 positions agree with TRBD1. The CDR3 covers 17 residues. The ends lost 4 bases at V and 5 bases at J; junction bases unmatched: 13. Germline V gene sequence: CDR1 SGHRS, CDR2 YFSETQ.

The rearrangement joins TRBV10-3 to TRBJ2-3; D is perhaps TRBD2 (5 bases). The CDR3 is 14 amino acids. CDR1 is ENHRY, CDR2 SYGVKD, per germline. With 6 bases removed from V and 4 bases from J, the gap between germline ends came to 14 bases. The CDR3 loop reads CAIRDITGSDTQYF. The DNA for the CDR3 is TGTGCCATCAGGGATATCACGGGGTCAGATACGCAGTATTTT.

The V gene is TRBV6-5, the J gene TRBJ2-3; possibly TRBD2 for D (5 bases). Germline values: CDR1 MNHEY, CDR2 SVGAGI. The CDR3 is 14 residues long. Trimming removed 2 bases at V and 3 bases at J, with 9 bases between. The CDR3 coding sequence is TGTGCCAGCAGTTACAGGCTAGCAACAGATACGCAGTATTTT. As protein: CASSYRLATDTQYF.

This chain joins TRBV29-1 and TRBJ1-4; perhaps TRBD1 as D (6 bases). Trimming stripped 7 bases from V and 4 bases from J, with 13 bases between. This CDR3 is built from 13 residues. Germline V gene sequence: CDR1 SQVTM, CDR2 ANQGSEA. CDR3: CSAGYRDNEKLFF. Here the CDR3 DNA reads TGCAGCGCTGGGTACAGGGATAATGAAAAACTGTTTTTT.

This chain connects TRBV7-2 to TRBJ1-2; TRBD1 is a possible D gene (5 bases). This CDR3 is 15 amino acids long. The germline V gene has CDR1 SGHTA and CDR2 FQGNSA. The V gene lost 1 base and the J gene lost 6 bases, with 15 bases spanning the gap. CDR3: CASSLGGRASDGYTF. The DNA for the CDR3 is TGTGCCAGCAGCTTAGGTGGCAGGGCTTCGGATGGCTACACCTTC.

The rearrangement joins TRBV29-1 to TRBJ2-2, with a weak D call TRBD1 (6 bases). The length of the CDR3 is 12 residues. V shed 7 bases and J shed 6 bases, with 12 bases lying between them. CDR1 and CDR2 (germline): SQVTM, ANQGSEA. CDR3 bases: TGCAGCGGAGAACAGGGAGCCGGGGAGCTGTTTTTT. This translates into CSGEQGAGELFF.

This clonotype was seen at least ten times. The chain employs TRBV27 and TRBJ2-7; 7 bases agree with TRBD1. The CDR3 covers 14 residues. Germline values: CDR1 MNHEY, CDR2 SMNVEV (reference sequence). Trimming removed 3 bases from V and 2 bases from J; junction bases left unmatched: 4. The CDR3, as DNA: TGTGCCAGCAGTTTGGGGACAGCAGCCTACGAGCAGTACTTC. Its translation: CASSLGTAAYEQYF.

This clonotype was picked up many times. The CDR3 region is CASSEDSPLVETQYF. The CDR3 coding sequence is TGTGCCAGCAGTGAAGACTCCCCGCTCGTGGAGACCCAGTACTTC. The chain has TRBV2 and TRBJ2-5; no definite D call. The germline V gene has CDR1 SNHLY and CDR2 FYNNEI. The CDR3 loop spans 15 amino acids. V was pared by 1 base and J by 5 bases, with 14 bases between.

J is TRBJ2-7 and V is TRBV28, with TRBD2 identical over 10 bases. CDR1 and CDR2 (germline): MDHEN, SYDVKM. With 8 bases clipped from V and 3 bases from J, the junction kept 16 bases outside the gene matches. This CDR3 has 17 residues. The CDR3 loop is CASAVLNLSGGGYEQYF. Here the CDR3 DNA reads TGTGCCAGCGCCGTACTGAACCTGAGCGGGGGGGGCTACGAGCAGTACTTC.

A few counts support this clonotype. The genes are TRBV12-3 or TRBV12-4 and TRBJ1-4; weak D call: TRBD1 (6 bases). The V gene lost 4 bases and the J gene lost 8 bases, with 11 bases spanning the gap. There are 13 residues in the CDR3. This CDR3 is CASSSGGWEKLFF. The CDR3 coding sequence is TGTGCCAGCAGTTCGGGGGGCTGGGAAAAACTGTTTTTT.

At least ten counts were recorded for this clonotype. This chain links TRBV6-5 with TRBJ1-2; TRBD1 might be the D (5 bases). The V and J ends lost 4 bases and 0 bases respectively, with 9 bases between them. CDR3 length: 14 residues. Germline V gives CDR1 MNHEY, CDR2 SVGAGI. In DNA form, the CDR3 reads TGTGCCAGCAGTTTGCGACAGCCTAACTATGGCTACACCTTC. Translating it yields CASSLRQPNYGYTF.

V is TRBV5-1 and J is TRBJ1-1, with D possibly matching TRBD1 (6 bases). V dropped 3 bases and J dropped 10 bases, with 16 bases sitting between them. The CDR3 extends over 13 amino acids. Germline V CDR1 and CDR2: SGHRS, YFSETQ. CDR3 nucleotide sequence: TGCGCCAGCAGCTCTATCGCGGGGGCTGGAGCTTTCTTT. It translates to CASSSIAGAGAFF.

The genes are TRBV7-8 and TRBJ1-1; 8 nucleotides match TRBD1. With V trimmed by 1 base and J by 9 bases, 7 bases remained unmatched. Germline CDR1 and CDR2: SGHVS and FQNEAQ. The CDR3 is 14 residues long. The CDR3 DNA reads as TGTGCCAGCAGCTTAGTCCAGGGGGCTTATAAAGCTTTCTTT. This sequence encodes CASSLVQGAYKAFF.